One sample yielded the 17 T cell receptor beta chains listed below, sequenced in a study of molecular identifiers for immune sequencing clone quantification. A single record per CDR3 protein comes from TCRdb applying MiXCR to the PCR reads. The data hold some 680,000 distinct CDR3 sequences, with roughly 27% observed a single time. The specimen was naive CD8+ T cells from blood, with Jurkat cell RNA spiked in. Subset meaning: FACS-sorted CD8+CD4-CCR7+CD45RA+ naive T cells. Every receptor here comes from a human donor in good health. Some libraries in this study had Jurkat cell RNA spiked in.

This clonotype showed up just a few times. This could be a read error, since a much larger clone is one nucleotide away. The CDR3 here is CTSSQFGELFF. The CDR3 DNA sequence: TGCACCAGCAGCCAATTCGGGGAGCTGTTTTTT. The chain carries TRBV4-1 and TRBJ2-2; D is ambiguous. Looked up from germline, CDR1 is MGHRA and CDR2 is YSYEKL. The CDR3 runs 11 residues.

This clonotype was seen ten or more times. This chain uses TRBV6-5 with TRBJ1-1; TRBD1 is a possible D gene (6 bases). The CDR3 contains 13 residues. V was pared by 0 bases and J by 7 bases, with 9 bases between. The V gene's germline CDR1 is MNHEY and CDR2 SVGAGI. CDR3 sequence: CASSYSGQLEAFF. The CDR3 DNA reads as TGTGCCAGCAGTTACTCAGGACAGCTTGAAGCTTTCTTT.

This clonotype was found a few times. The chain uses TRBV13 and TRBJ2-5, with D possibly TRBD1 on 7 matching bases. Trimming removed 4 bases at V and 2 bases at J, with 11 bases between. The CDR3 length is 14 residues. Germline V gives CDR1 PRHDT, CDR2 FYEKMQ (reference sequence). DNA of the CDR3: TGTGCCAGCAGCTCGGAGGGACAGCAAGAGACCCAGTACTTC. Translated: CASSSEGQQETQYF.

V is TRBV2 and J is TRBJ1-2; the D gene is possibly TRBD1 (6 bases). Germline V gives CDR1 SNHLY, CDR2 FYNNEI. The ends were cut back, 7 bases at V and 8 bases at J, with 20 bases in the middle. The CDR3 loop spans 14 amino acids. The CDR3 loop reads CASILIAGGRGYTF. CDR3 bases: TGTGCCAGCATCCTTATTGCGGGGGGCCGAGGCTACACCTTC.

Remarks on this clonotype: A much more abundant neighbour one base away suggests this may be a read error. The V gene is TRBV12-3 or TRBV12-4, the J gene TRBJ1-4; the D gene is possibly TRBD1 (6 bases). This CDR3 is built from 14 residues. The ends were cut back, 6 bases at V and 4 bases at J, with 12 bases in the middle. For the CDR3, the DNA is TGTGCCAGCAGCAGGGCAGGGGATAATGAAAAACTGTTTTTT. This sequence encodes CASSRAGDNEKLFF.

This clonotype was recorded once. A junction end diverges from the germline sequence, so it may reflect a read error. The chain recombines TRBV10-3 with TRBJ2-3; 8 bases fit TRBD1. The CDR3 extends over 14 amino acids. In germline, CDR1 is ENHRY, CDR2 SYGVKD. CDR3: CVISGDRLSDTQYF. The CDR3 DNA is TGTGTCATCAGTGGGGACAGGCTTTCAGATACGCAGTATTTT.

This clonotype was recorded many times. V is TRBV6-2 or TRBV6-3 and J is TRBJ2-7; TRBD2 might be the D (7 bases). Germline values: CDR1 MNHEY, CDR2 SVGEGT. Between the trimmed V and J ends, which lost 5 bases and 2 bases, there was a span of 13 bases. The CDR3 is made up of 14 amino acids. The CDR3 region is CASSPAGATYEQYF. Here the CDR3 DNA reads TGTGCCAGCAGTCCGGCGGGGGCCACCTACGAGCAGTACTTC.

This clonotype was observed many times. J is TRBJ1-3 and V is TRBV6-5; D remains unclear. The CDR3 has 12 amino acids. Germline values: CDR1 MNHEY, CDR2 SVGAGI. Trimming stripped 6 bases from V and 8 bases from J, with 11 bases between. DNA for the CDR3: TGTGCCAGCAGGGATCATCGTTACACCATATATTTT. Translated: CASRDHRYTIYF.

With respect to this clonotype: At one of its ends the junction is not consistent with the germline gene, which may arise from a read error. The chain employs TRBV3-1 and TRBJ1-2; TRBD1 agrees at 7 bases. This CDR3 spans 15 amino acids. The V gene's germline CDR1 is LGHDT and CDR2 YNNKEL (reference sequence). The CDR3 protein is CASSRTGELGYGYPF. The CDR3 DNA reads as TGTGCCAGCAGCCGAACAGGGGAGTTGGGCTATGGCTACCCCTTC.

Ten or more counts support this clonotype. V gene TRBV7-9 combines with J gene TRBJ2-4; either TRBD1 or TRBD2 may supply D (5 bases each). Germline V gene data show CDR1 as SEHNR and CDR2 as FQNEAQ (reference sequence). This CDR3 is built from 12 residues. With 4 bases removed from V and 6 bases from J, the gap between germline ends came to 7 bases. CDR3 in amino acids: CASSSGANIQYF. The CDR3 DNA reads TGTGCCAGCAGCTCCGGGGCAAACATTCAGTACTTC. Combining the CDR3 with reference TRBV7-9 and TRBJ2-4 gives the whole variable domain DTGVSQNPRHKITKRGQNVTFRCDPISEHNRLYWYRQTLGQGPEFLTYFQNEAQLEKSRLLSDRFSAERPKGSFSTLEIQRTEQGDSAMYLCASSSGANIQYFGAGTRLSVL.

A remark on this clonotype: This clone may be a read error of a much larger clone one base away. The chain uses TRBV5-1 and TRBJ2-5; TRBD1 matches at 12 bases. The CDR3 loop spans 15 amino acids. Germline CDR1 SGHRS, CDR2 YFSETQ. CDR3 loop: CAGSGRDRGPETQYF. CDR3 bases: TGCGCCGGCAGCGGCCGGGACAGGGGGCCAGAGACCCAGTACTTC.

In its sample, this clonotype was seen many times. J is TRBJ2-5 and V is TRBV5-1; D gene unclear. Germline-derived CDR1 and CDR2 are SGHRS and YFSETQ. The CDR3 covers 16 residues. Trimming pared 0 bases from V and 1 base from J, leaving 13 bases between. The CDR3 loop reads CASSLELSGIQETQYF. The CDR3 region has the DNA TGCGCCAGCAGCTTGGAATTGTCAGGTATCCAAGAGACCCAGTACTTC. Filled out from reference TRBV5-1 and TRBJ2-5, the complete variable domain reads KAGVTQTPRYLIKTRGQQVTLSCSPISGHRSVSWYQQTPGQGLQFLFEYFSETQRNKGNFPGRFSGRQFSNSRSEMNVSTLELGDSALYLCASSLELSGIQETQYFGPGTRLLVL.

This clonotype came up a few times. The chain carries TRBV4-1 and TRBJ2-7, with D possibly TRBD1 on 5 matching bases. CDR3 size: 16 residues. V lost 0 bases and J lost 3, with 15 bases in between. Germline loops: CDR1 MGHRA, CDR2 YSYEKL. The CDR3: CASSQDWAQGVYEQYF. For the CDR3, the DNA is TGCGCCAGCAGCCAAGATTGGGCGCAGGGTGTCTACGAGCAGTACTTC.

The V and J genes are TRBV6-2 or TRBV6-3 and TRBJ2-7, with D possibly being TRBD1 (5 bases). This CDR3 has 11 amino acids. Trimming took off 8 bases at V and 3 bases at J, with 8 bases between the two ends. The germline V gene has CDR1 MNHEY and CDR2 SVGEGT. The CDR3, as DNA: TGTGCCAGCGGGGCGGACTACGAGCAGTACTTC. This codes for CASGADYEQYF.

On this clonotype: A much bigger clone sits one base away, suggesting this may be a read error. The chain has TRBV20-1 and TRBJ2-7; D call uncertain. The CDR3 runs to 13 residues. Germline values: CDR1 DFQATT, CDR2 SNEGSKA (reference sequence). The CDR3 nucleotides read TGCAGTGCTAGGTCGCAGGCTACCTACGAGCAGTGCTTC. The encoded protein is CSARSQATYEQCF.

As concerns this clonotype: One base away lies a much larger clone, so this may be a sequencing read error. The chain recombines TRBV7-9 with TRBJ2-7; TRBD1 is a possible D gene (5 bases). CDR1 and CDR2 from the germline V gene are SEHNR and FQNEAQ (reference sequence). The V gene lost 7 bases and the J gene lost 2 bases, with 15 bases spanning the gap. The CDR3 runs 14 residues. CDR3: CASNRQRNPYEQYF. CDR3 DNA sequence: TGTGCCAGCAACAGACAGAGGAACCCCTACGAGCAGTACTTC.

This clonotype has a count of ten or more. V usage is TRBV20-1 and J usage is TRBJ2-7; no clear D gene. Trimming took off 0 bases at V and 4 bases at J, with 10 bases between the two ends. The CDR3 consists of 13 residues. The germline V gene encodes CDR1 DFQATT and CDR2 SNEGSKA (reference sequence). CDR3 bases: TGCAGTGCTAGAGACCCGACGGATTACGAGCAGTACTTC. Translated: CSARDPTDYEQYF.